This TCR beta chain is drawn from a study of blood T cell repertoires in COVID-19. Background on the study: Donors in the United States, Italy and Spain gave samples during acute or convalescent COVID-19. Sources were T cells, B-cell-depleted T cells, or PBMCs; the material itself was cDNA or gDNA.

The CDR3 consists of 16 residues. Germline lookup yields CDR1 GTSNPN and CDR2 SVGIG (reference sequence). J lost 5 bases, V lost 2 bases, and 11 bases had no gene match. Original processing notes: Reference gene primer amplification gave estimated nucleated cell counts. Generated by immunoSEQ multiplex PCR, the TCRdb table keeps only in-frame clones and is missing some. V and J calls and clone size come straight from that table; D and trimming were deduced from the DNA. The table has fewer than 400,000 clones, around 86% seen once; the top ten hold about 2.9%. Sequenced sample: peripheral blood. The chain uses TRBV30 and TRBJ1-4; 7 bases agree with TRBD1. The TCR comes from a human donor in a cohort sampled during active COVID-19. This CDR3 is CAWSYFPGQSNEKLFF. CDR3 in DNA: TGTGCCTGGAGTTATTTTCCGGGACAGTCAAATGAAAAACTGTTTTTT. Filled out from reference TRBV30 and TRBJ1-4, the complete variable domain reads SQTIHQWPATLVQPVGSPLSLECTVEGTSNPNLYWYRQAAGRGLQLLFYSVGIGQISSEVPQNLSASRPQDRQFILSSKKLLLSDSGFYLCAWSYFPGQSNEKLFFGSGTQLSVL.